This T cell receptor (beta chain) derives from a study of cytomegalovirus exposure and HLA in healthy donors. The CDR3 runs 14 residues. CDR1 SGHRS and CDR2 YFSETQ come from the germline V gene. Trimming took off 6 bases at V and 4 bases at J, with 13 bases between the two ends. This clone was counted a single time. As yet, its antigen is unknown. Other DNA variants within this sample encode the same CDR3. Notes on the study in general: Donors were assumed by presence/absence analyses to have roughly uniform sequencing depth. In a later analysis, productive TCRs from donors in an Asian-associated ancestry cluster reportedly carried fewer N-insertions than the cohort mean. Listed as cytomegalovirus-associated were 164 TCR beta chains. TRBV6-2, TRBV6-3 and some other V segments were unresolvable in 87-base-pair reads.

The primer mix had 60 Vbeta and 13 Jbeta primers. Generated by immunoSEQ multiplex PCR, the TCRdb table keeps only in-frame clones and is missing some. The repertoire holds approximately 98,000 clones, over 70% seen once, with approximately 9.9% in the top ten. The sequencing sample was made of PBMCs. The TCR comes from a young man in good health and CMV-seropositive. The chain joins TRBV5-1 to TRBJ2-2, with D possibly matching TRBD1 (6 bases). This CDR3 is CASNEVGGTGELFF. CDR3 bases: TGCGCCAGCAATGAGGTAGGGGGCACCGGGGAGCTGTTTTTT.